These 22 T cell receptor beta chains originate from one sample sequenced in a study of blood T cell repertoires in COVID-19. Profiled with immunoSEQ multiplex PCR; TCRdb holds only in-frame clones, not every one. The repertoire has 180,000 or so clones, roughly 83% of them found once; the top ten carry under 9.5%. What was sequenced was PBMCs or T cells enriched from blood (not recorded which). The receptors here all came from a woman in her twenties or thirties who had recovered from COVID-19.

The chain recombines TRBV6-2 or TRBV6-3 with TRBJ2-7; TRBD2 agrees at 10 bases. There are 13 residues in the CDR3. Trimming cost V 6 bases and J 3 bases; bases outside gene matches: 2. Germline CDR1 reads MNHEY; CDR2 reads SVGEGT. CDR3 DNA: TGTGCCAGCAGCAAGCGGGAGGGCTACGAGCAGTACTTC. It yields the protein CASSKREGYEQYF.

The V call is TRBV6-5, the J call TRBJ2-3; 7 bases line up with TRBD1. The CDR3 covers 15 residues. Looked up from germline, CDR1 is MNHEY and CDR2 is SVGAGI. V was pared by 4 bases and J by 4 bases, with 8 bases of the junction left unmatched. The CDR3 sequence: CASSLSDRVADTQYF. The CDR3 DNA follows: TGTGCCAGCAGTTTGAGCGACAGGGTAGCAGATACGCAGTATTTT.

V gene TRBV3-1 (or the pseudogene TRBV3-2) combines with J gene TRBJ2-7, with 9 bases fitting TRBD1. Germline V gene lookup returns CDR1 LGHDT and CDR2 YNNKEL (reference sequence). V shed 4 bases and J 4 bases; nucleotides not matched to a gene: 8. The CDR3 runs 15 residues. In DNA, the CDR3 is TGTGCCAGCAGCCCGGGACAGGGTAACCCTTACGAGCAGTACTTC. Translating gives CASSPGQGNPYEQYF.

The J gene is TRBJ2-2, the V gene TRBV5-1; maybe TRBD1 (6 bases). Trimming pared 6 bases from V and 4 bases from J, leaving 19 bases between. This CDR3 has 16 residues. The germline gives CDR1 SGHRS, CDR2 YFSETQ. CDR3 protein: CASTERAQGSTGELFF. The CDR3 DNA sequence: TGCGCCAGCACCGAGAGGGCGCAGGGGAGCACCGGGGAGCTGTTTTTT.

The CDR3 region is CASSEGQGANQPQHF. CDR3 in DNA: TGTGCCAGCAGTGAAGGGCAGGGGGCAAATCAGCCCCAGCATTTT. The genes are TRBV2 and TRBJ1-5, with 8 bases that match TRBD1. This CDR3 has 15 residues. Germline V CDR1 and CDR2: SNHLY, FYNNEI. V gave up 1 base and J gave up 4 bases; unmatched junction bases: 3.

The chain uses TRBV7-9 and TRBJ2-5, with TRBD1 matching 8 bases. V lost 4 bases, J lost 5 bases, and 9 bases stayed unmatched. This CDR3 spans 15 amino acids. The germline V gene has CDR1 SEHNR and CDR2 FQNEAQ (reference sequence). The CDR3: CASSSYDRGWETQYF. CDR3 DNA: TGTGCCAGCAGCTCGTACGACAGGGGCTGGGAGACCCAGTACTTC.

The genes are TRBV5-4 and TRBJ2-7; 9 positions match TRBD2. After removal of 3 bases from V and 5 bases from J, the junction contained 12 bases not matched to a gene. The CDR3 contains 16 residues. The germline gives CDR1 SGHNT, CDR2 YYREEE (reference sequence). DNA of the CDR3: TGTGCCAGCAGCTCCCTTAGCGGGAGAGGTCGCGACGAGCAGTACTTC. Translated: CASSSLSGRGRDEQYF.

This chain joins TRBV7-2 and TRBJ2-6; possibly TRBD1 for D (6 bases). V was trimmed by 5 bases and J by 2 bases, leaving 19 bases between them. The V gene's germline CDR1 is SGHTA and CDR2 FQGNSA. The CDR3 is 18 amino acids. The CDR3 nucleotides are TGTGCCAGCAGCACGGACAGCATTAATGTTGCTGGGGCCAACGTCCTGACTTTC. This codes for CASSTDSINVAGANVLTF.

This chain joins TRBV28 and TRBJ2-2; the D is unclear. The germline V gene has CDR1 MDHEN and CDR2 SYDVKM. This CDR3 has 15 residues. V was cut by 7 bases and J by 6 bases, with 18 bases left in between. CDR3 residues: CASTPHVSPPGELFF. The DNA for the CDR3 is TGTGCCAGCACCCCCCACGTTAGCCCTCCCGGGGAGCTGTTTTTT.

The chain has TRBV24-1 and TRBJ1-1, with D tentatively TRBD1 (5 bases). V lost 5 bases and J 1 base, leaving 10 bases between the germline ends. CDR1 KGHDR and CDR2 SFDVKD come from the germline V gene. This CDR3 has 14 residues. CDR3 sequence: CATSGWGENTEAFF. DNA for the CDR3: TGTGCCACCAGTGGATGGGGGGAGAACACTGAAGCTTTCTTT.

The J gene is TRBJ2-7, the V gene TRBV29-1; 10 nucleotides agree with TRBD2. V gave up 5 bases and J gave up 5 bases; unmatched junction bases: 6. This CDR3 spans 13 amino acids. Germline values: CDR1 SQVTM, CDR2 ANQGSEA. In DNA form, the CDR3 reads TGCAGCGTTCTAGCGGGAGAAAATAACGAGCAGTACTTC. Its translation: CSVLAGENNEQYF.

This chain links TRBV28 with TRBJ2-2, with unresolved D. The V and J ends lost 4 bases and 0 bases respectively, with 6 bases between them. The CDR3 totals 14 residues. In germline, CDR1 is MDHEN, CDR2 SYDVKM. CDR3 nucleotides: TGTGCCAGCAGTTCTAATTCGAACACCGGGGAGCTGTTTTTT. Amino acid sequence: CASSSNSNTGELFF.

The chain links TRBV5-6 to TRBJ2-5; 7 positions match TRBD2. The length of the CDR3 is 13 residues. Germline CDR1 SGHDT, CDR2 YYEEEE. V lost 6 bases and J lost 3; bases outside the gene matches: 5. CDR3 bases: TGTGCCAGCAACATTGGGAGGGAAGAGACCCAGTACTTC. Its translation is CASNIGREETQYF.

J is TRBJ1-4 and V is TRBV7-9, with D possibly TRBD1 on 5 matching bases. V was clipped by 1 base and J by 7 bases, with 10 bases between them. This CDR3 contains 14 residues. Germline assignment: CDR1 SEHNR and CDR2 FQNEAQ (reference sequence). CDR3 sequence (DNA): TGTGCCAGCAGCTTAGGGGGCAACGGTGAAAAACTGTTTTTT. Its protein is CASSLGGNGEKLFF.

This chain links TRBV6-2 or TRBV6-3 with TRBJ2-1; 10 positions match TRBD2. V trimming: 2 bases; J trimming: 0 bases; junction bases outside the gene matches: 7. Germline V CDR1 and CDR2: MNHEY, SVGEGT. This CDR3 region has 18 residues. The CDR3 sequence is CASSYGSSGSFSYNEQFF. In DNA form, the CDR3 reads TGTGCCAGCAGTTACGGTTCTAGCGGGAGTTTCTCCTACAATGAGCAGTTCTTC.

V is TRBV12-5 and J is TRBJ1-4; 8 bases line up with TRBD1. With 4 bases clipped from V and 5 bases from J, the junction kept 15 bases outside the gene matches. The CDR3 is made up of 18 amino acids. Germline CDR1 reads LGHNT; CDR2 reads FRNRAP. CDR3: CASGSLHQTGGPNEKLFF. In DNA, the CDR3 is TGTGCTAGTGGTTCCCTTCACCAAACAGGGGGTCCCAATGAAAAACTGTTTTTT.

The genes are TRBV10-3 and TRBJ2-7, with a possible D match to TRBD1 (6 bases). V was shortened by 4 bases and J by 0 bases, with 10 bases between the two germline ends. The CDR3 is 14 residues long. Per the germline V gene, CDR1 is ENHRY and CDR2 is SYGVKD. The CDR3 region has the DNA TGTGCCATCAGTGGCGACAGGAGCTCCTACGAGCAGTACTTC. Its protein product is CAISGDRSSYEQYF.

The V call is TRBV9, the J call TRBJ2-3; 12 bases agree with TRBD2. The germline V gene encodes CDR1 SGDLS and CDR2 YYNGEE. The CDR3 runs to 15 residues. Unmatched junction bases numbered 3, after V lost 4 bases and J lost 3 bases. The CDR3 nucleotides are TGTGCCAGCAGCACCGGACTAGCGGGGACAGATACGCAGTATTTT. This translates into CASSTGLAGTDTQYF.

The rearrangement uses TRBV19 and TRBJ2-1; D gene uncertain. V was clipped by 5 bases and J by 0 bases, with 14 bases between them. The length of the CDR3 is 16 residues. CDR1 and CDR2 from the germline V gene are LNHDA and SQIVND (reference sequence). The DNA for the CDR3 is TGTGCCAGTAGTCCCAGATTCCGGAGCTCCTACAATGAGCAGTTCTTC. Residues: CASSPRFRSSYNEQFF. The full variable domain, with the rest looked up from reference TRBV19 and TRBJ2-1, is DGGITQSPKYLFRKEGQNVTLSCEQNLNHDAMYWYRQDPGQGLRLIYYSQIVNDFQKGDIAEGYSVSREKKESFPLTVTSAQKNPTAFYLCASSPRFRSSYNEQFFGPGTRLTVL.

This chain connects TRBV6-6 to TRBJ1-3, with D possibly being TRBD1 (6 bases). This CDR3 region has 14 residues. The germline gives CDR1 MNHNY, CDR2 SVGAGI (reference sequence). The V and J ends lost 7 bases and 2 bases respectively, with 12 bases between them. As DNA, the CDR3 is TGTGCCAGCACCGACAGGAACGCTGGAAACACCATATATTTT. It specifies CASTDRNAGNTIYF.

The chain links TRBV7-9 to TRBJ1-1; 8 bases align to TRBD1. In germline, CDR1 is SEHNR, CDR2 FQNEAQ (reference sequence). The junction had 6 bases not matched to a gene; V was cut back by 5 bases and J by 4 bases. CDR3 size: 14 residues. The CDR3 nucleotides read TGTGCCAGCAGCAACAGGGGGTCTGGCACTGAAGCTTTCTTT. Translation gives CASSNRGSGTEAFF.

This chain joins TRBV28 and TRBJ2-7; TRBD2 matches 11 bases. Unmatched junction bases numbered 8, after V lost 5 bases and J lost 5 bases. The V gene's germline CDR1 is MDHEN and CDR2 SYDVKM. There are 15 residues in the CDR3. The CDR3 DNA sequence: TGTGCCAGCAGTCTACTAGCGGGAGTCTTCCACGAGCAGTACTTC. Its translation: CASSLLAGVFHEQYF.